This T cell receptor beta chain was sequenced in a study of shared clonotypes between healthy human individuals. Study summary: Each donor contributed plates that comprised three CD4 naive, three CD4 memory, two CD8 naive and one CD8 memory. Points from the study as a whole: Donor scarcity curtailed the genetic and exposure-history diversity represented herein. An expected dependence of interdonor clonotype sharing on sequencing depth was noted.

Per the original methods: Junction-only immunoSEQ sequences carried no quality scores, so filtering differed. Clones were sequenced by immunoSEQ multiplex PCR, and TCRdb holds only the in-frame ones, with some missing. V and J calls plus clone size are reproduced from that table; the DNA served to infer D and trimming. This table has under 750,000 clones, 55% to 75% appearing once. Notes on this clone: Its target is not known.

The receptor was isolated from a woman under 40 in good health. Sequencing was carried out using memory CD4+ T cells sorted from blood. Subset specified: CD45RA-negative fraction.

CDR3: CASSAQDRLAKNIQYF. CDR3 sequence (DNA): TGTGCCAGCAGTGCACAGGATCGATTAGCCAAAAACATTCAGTACTTC. V gene TRBV2 combines with J gene TRBJ2-4; TRBD1 is a possible D gene (5 bases). The CDR3 is made up of 16 amino acids. V lost 4 bases to trimming and J lost 0 bases, with 13 bases between them. Per the germline V gene, CDR1 is SNHLY and CDR2 is FYNNEI.